What follows describes a single T cell receptor beta chain. Its antigen is unknown. CDR1 is SGHTA and CDR2 is FQGTGA in the germline V gene. The CDR3 length is 15 residues. J gave up 1 base and V 3 bases, and 4 bases lay outside the gene matches. Here immunoSEQ multiplex PCR was the method, and the copy in TCRdb shows in-frame clones only, minus some. The sample has 20,000 to 25,000 clones; about nine tenths are singletons. This entry comes from a study of lymphopenia after photon versus proton radiotherapy. Study-wide findings and caveats: Relative stability marked proton patients; photon patients lost diversity and naive cells. Post-nadir TCR diversity decline inversely tracked overall survival among those who died. After the lymphocyte nadir, photon-treated repertoires showed oligoclonal expansion, especially of CD8+ Temra cells. Survival link was tested only in deceased patients; proton benefit remains a possibility.

The sequence was collected from a woman in her seventies with pancreatic cancer. Some clones in this sample may be carry-over from other donors' samples. This chain joins TRBV7-3 and TRBJ2-3; 7 bases fit TRBD2. Source: peripheral blood, taken from a patient treated with proton-based radiotherapy. The CDR3 DNA is TGTGCCAGCAGCTTTTTCAGCGGGGGCACAGATACGCAGTATTTT. Residues: CASSFFSGGTDTQYF. The full variable domain, its missing parts supplied by reference TRBV7-3 and TRBJ2-3, is GAGVSQTPSNKVTEKGKYVELRCDPISGHTALYWYRQSLGQGPEFLIYFQGTGAADDSGLPNDRFFAVRPEGSVSTLKIQRTERGDSAVYLCASSFFSGGTDTQYFGPGTRLTVL.